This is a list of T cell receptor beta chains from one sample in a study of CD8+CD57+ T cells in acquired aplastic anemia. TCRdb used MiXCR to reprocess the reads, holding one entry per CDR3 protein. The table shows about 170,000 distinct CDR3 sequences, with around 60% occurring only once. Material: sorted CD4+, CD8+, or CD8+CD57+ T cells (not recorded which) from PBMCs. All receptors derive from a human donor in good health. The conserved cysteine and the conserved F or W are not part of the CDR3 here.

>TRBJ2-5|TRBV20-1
SARDESGGALETQY
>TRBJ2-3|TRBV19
ASSPETGGSTDTQY
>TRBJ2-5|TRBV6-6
ASSSPRGQTQY
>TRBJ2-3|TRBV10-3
AIRDSRGDTQY
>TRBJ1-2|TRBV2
ASSETTANYGYT
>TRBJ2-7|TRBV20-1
SAEPPGPNPEQY
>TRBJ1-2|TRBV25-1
ASSDPTGTVYGYT
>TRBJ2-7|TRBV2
ASTDRRGQSGEQY
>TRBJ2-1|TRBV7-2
ASSWRPLYNEQF
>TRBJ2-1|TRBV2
ASRGQKQF
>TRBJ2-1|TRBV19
ASSPRPNEQF
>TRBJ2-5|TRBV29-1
SAGTGLMVETQY
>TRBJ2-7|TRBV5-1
ASSLPGQTNEQY
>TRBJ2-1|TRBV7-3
ASSLTSGAGNEQF
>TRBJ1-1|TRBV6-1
AARTGLGTEAF
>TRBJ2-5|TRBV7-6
ASSFFSGREETQY
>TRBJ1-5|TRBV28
ASSQENQPQH
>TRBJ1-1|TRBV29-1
SALELVVNTEAF
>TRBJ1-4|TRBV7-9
ASSQTGATNEKLF
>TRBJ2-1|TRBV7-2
ASSSDRGISNEQF
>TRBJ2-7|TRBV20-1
SAGTGGYEQY
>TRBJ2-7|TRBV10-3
ASTSYYEQY
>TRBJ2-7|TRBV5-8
ASSSPGDGLIQGEQY
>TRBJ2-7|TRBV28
ASSIGHGSYEQY
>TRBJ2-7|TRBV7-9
ASSLPGYEQY
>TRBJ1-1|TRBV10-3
AIRDKENTEAF
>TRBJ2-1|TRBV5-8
ASSQGRTRGGVSYNEQF
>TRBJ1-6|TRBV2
ASSLALSGSPLH
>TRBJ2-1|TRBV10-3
AISERQITYNEQF
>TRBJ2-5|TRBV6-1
ASGTWTGETQY
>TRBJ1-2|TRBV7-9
GSSLISGDGYT
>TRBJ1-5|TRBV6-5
ASSKGSNQPQH
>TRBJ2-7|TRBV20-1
SAPSVGGHEQY
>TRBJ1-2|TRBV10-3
AIRAYYGYT
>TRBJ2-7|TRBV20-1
SAPSSSPGRVYEQY
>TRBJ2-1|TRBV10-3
AINPQGGSSYNEQF
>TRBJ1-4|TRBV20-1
SATKGDRVLEKLF
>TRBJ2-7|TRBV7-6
ASSRTGGSHEQY
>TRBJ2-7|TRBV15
ATSRGDWDEQY
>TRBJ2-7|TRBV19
ASSSLAGATYEQY
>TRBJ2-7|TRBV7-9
ASSGGTGSYEQY
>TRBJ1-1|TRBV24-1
ATSDGGQPWITEAF
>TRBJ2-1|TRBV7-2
ASSLYRGRNEQF
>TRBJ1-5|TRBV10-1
ASRKGSQPQH
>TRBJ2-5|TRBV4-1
ASSPRQGGETQY
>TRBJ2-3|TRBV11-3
ASSLEPGLASTDTQY
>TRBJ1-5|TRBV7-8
ASSLDGYPNQPQH
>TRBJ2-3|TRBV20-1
SARDQGSTRTDTQY
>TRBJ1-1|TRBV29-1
SVGQGNTEAF
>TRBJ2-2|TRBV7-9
ASSFTTSGLELF
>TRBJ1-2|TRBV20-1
SATPIQANYGYT
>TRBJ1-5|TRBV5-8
ASSLAGIQPQH
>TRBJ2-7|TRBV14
ASSQNLQGAYEQY
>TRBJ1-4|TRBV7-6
ASSQEWGAWEKLF
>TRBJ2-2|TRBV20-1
SANQGYTGELF
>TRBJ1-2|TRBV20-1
SAPGAPNYGYT